This T cell receptor (beta chain) appears in the sequencing data of a study of T cells in Graves' hyperthyroidism and ophthalmopathy. This clonotype was seen at least ten times. The study enrolled patients aged 18 to 65 with newly diagnosed hyperthyroidism of under 2 months' duration. PBMCs were sourced from more than 7.5 ml fresh peripheral blood. Template material for amplifying TCR beta CDR3 regions consisted of RNA transcripts. The TCR CDR3 first-round RT-PCR relied on the HTBI primer set. TCRdb re-analysed the multiplex PCR reads in MiXCR, keeping a single row per CDR3 protein. The sample contains around 290,000 distinct CDR3 sequences, around 15% of which appear only once. Germline CDR1 reads SEHNR; CDR2 reads FQNEAQ (reference sequence). The CDR3 has 14 residues. The V and J ends lost 3 bases and 8 bases respectively, with 16 bases between them.

The TCR sequence derives from a woman aged 40 to 50 with Graves' hyperthyroidism. This chain connects TRBV7-9 to TRBJ1-2; no reliable D call. Sequencing input: blood. The CDR3 sequence: CASSFSETIGGYTF. The CDR3 DNA reads TGTGCCAGCAGCTTTTCCGAAACTATCGGGGGCTACACCTTC.